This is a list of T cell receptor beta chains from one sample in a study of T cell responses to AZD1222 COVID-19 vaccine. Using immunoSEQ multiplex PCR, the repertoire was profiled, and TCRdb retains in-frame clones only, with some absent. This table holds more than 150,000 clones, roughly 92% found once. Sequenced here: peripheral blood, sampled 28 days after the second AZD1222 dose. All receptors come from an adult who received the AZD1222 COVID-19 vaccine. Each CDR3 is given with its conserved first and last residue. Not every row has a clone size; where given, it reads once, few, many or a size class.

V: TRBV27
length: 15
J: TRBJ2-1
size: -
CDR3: CASSLSAGGYNEQFF

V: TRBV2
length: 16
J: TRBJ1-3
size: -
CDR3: CASSEAWQSSGNTIYF

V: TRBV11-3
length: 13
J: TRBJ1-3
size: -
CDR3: CASSFEGEDTIYF

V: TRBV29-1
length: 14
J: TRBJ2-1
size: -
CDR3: CSVEDRTTTDEQFF

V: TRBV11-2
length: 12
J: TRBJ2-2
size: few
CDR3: CASSGQTGELFF

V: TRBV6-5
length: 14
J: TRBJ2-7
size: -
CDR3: CASSQSGNYYEQYF

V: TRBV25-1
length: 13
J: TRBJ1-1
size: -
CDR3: CASTGQLNTEAFF

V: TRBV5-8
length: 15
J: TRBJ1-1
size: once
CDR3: CASSFAGAGYTEAFF

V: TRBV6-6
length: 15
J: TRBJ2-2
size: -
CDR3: CASSKGTSYTGELFF

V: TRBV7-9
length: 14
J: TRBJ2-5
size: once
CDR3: CASSFLGGGETQYF

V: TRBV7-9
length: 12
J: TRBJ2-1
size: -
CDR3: CASSWTSGRKFF

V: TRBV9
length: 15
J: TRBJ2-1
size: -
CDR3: CASSVASGSYGEQFF

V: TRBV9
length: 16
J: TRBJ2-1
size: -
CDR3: CASSASLWTANNEQFF

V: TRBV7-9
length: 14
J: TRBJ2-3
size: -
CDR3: CASSSSRVTDTQYF

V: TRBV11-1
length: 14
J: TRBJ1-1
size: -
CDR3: CASSLDDRNTEAFF

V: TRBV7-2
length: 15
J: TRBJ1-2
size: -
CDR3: CASSSPGSRRDGYTF